This T cell receptor beta chain is from a study of cytomegalovirus exposure and HLA in healthy donors. Trimming cost V 0 bases and J 5 bases, with 4 bases left between them. The germline CDR1 and CDR2 sequences are MNHNY and SVGAGI (reference sequence). This CDR3 has 12 amino acids. Study results and limitations: Associated with cytomegalovirus, according to the listing, were 150 to 200 TCR beta chains. Prior analysis indicated that the majority of TCR beta V segments exhibited productivity approximately 87% or approximately 30% of the time. In vitro testing confirmed a few CMV-associated chains as specific for CMV antigens.

The PCR was carried out with 60 Vbeta primers and 13 Jbeta primers. Original data processing: Counted up in a later analysis, unique TCR beta chains came to roughly 80 million, with some 9.9 million shared. Data came from immunoSEQ multiplex PCR; TCRdb stores just in-frame clones and leaves some out. D and trimming were read from the DNA, whereas the V and J calls and clone size are those reported in that table. The table records about 130,000 clones, more than 70% of them present only once. Of note for this clone: The antigen is undetermined.

The sequencing sample was made of PBMCs. This rearrangement joins TRBV6-6 to TRBJ2-5; unclear D gene. The TCR comes from a woman aged 25 to 39 in good health and CMV-seropositive. The CDR3 DNA reads as TGTGCCAGCAGTTACTCTGGCGAGACCCAGTACTTC. Translated: CASSYSGETQYF.